The source of this T cell receptor beta chain is a study of blood T cell repertoires in COVID-19. Study at large: COVID-19 samples collected from the United States, Italy and Spain covered acute and convalescent phases. The analysed material was cDNA or gDNA that came from T cells, B-cell-depleted T cells, or PBMCs.

Original handling: Amplifying reference gene primers gave estimates of nucleated cell counts. This table comes from immunoSEQ multiplex PCR, and its TCRdb copy is limited to in-frame clones, with some not included. V, J and clone size are taken as reported in that table, and D and trimming were inferred from the DNA itself. This table has about 330,000 clones, roughly 90% appearing once. Followed longitudinally, the Seattle patients had been enrolled during active infection. The sequenced sample was peripheral blood. The receptor's source is a man aged 30 to 39 with COVID-19, enrolled during active disease.

The CDR3 region has the DNA TGTGCCAGCAGCTTGCCAGCGGGGAACGGGGAGACCCAGTACTTC. Residues: CASSLPAGNGETQYF. The chain is built from TRBV5-4 and TRBJ2-5; TRBD2 agrees at 7 bases. Germline V gene sequence: CDR1 SGHNT, CDR2 YYREEE (reference sequence). This CDR3 is built from 15 residues. V was clipped by 1 base and J by 5 bases; unmatched bases: 8.